These T cell receptor beta chains were read from a single sample in a study of cytomegalovirus exposure and HLA in healthy donors. Method: immunoSEQ multiplex PCR; TCRdb's copy keeps in-frame clones and lacks some. The sample records about 140,000 clones, roughly 84% being singletons. Sequences were obtained from PBMCs. The receptors here all came from a boy aged 2-15 years in good health and CMV-seronegative. Each CDR3 is given with its conserved first and last residue. A D gene is named only where the DNA matches it firmly. Only some rows state a clone size, as once, few, many or a class for expanded clones.

j_call,clone_size,d_call,v_call,cdr3_nt,cdr3_aa
TRBJ1-2,-,-,TRBV5-1,TGCGCCAGCAGCTTGGCCAAACAGGGAAGAGGGGCCGTCGGTGGCTACACCTTC,CASSLAKQGRGAVGGYTF
TRBJ1-1,few,TRBD1,TRBV11-3,TGTGCCAGCAGCTCTGCGGGACAGGGGAGGACTGAAGCTTTCTTT,CASSSAGQGRTEAFF
TRBJ2-1,-,-,TRBV6-5,TGTGCCAGCAGTTACTCGGGGGGTCTGCAGTTCTTC,CASSYSGGLQFF
TRBJ2-5,-,TRBD1,TRBV18,TGTGCCAGCTCACCCTTTAGACAGGGAAAAGAAGAGACCCAGTACTTC,CASSPFRQGKEETQYF
TRBJ2-3,-,-,TRBV7-2,TGTGCCAGCAGCGGGAGATTATTCCCCTTGTATACGCAGTATTTT,CASSGRLFPLYTQYF
TRBJ2-1,-,TRBD1,TRBV6-7,TGTGCCAGCAGTTACGTGAAGGGGGCTCGGACCTACAATGAGCAGTTCTTC,CASSYVKGARTYNEQFF
TRBJ2-3,-,-,TRBV4-3,TGCGCCAGCAGCCAAGGCCTAGCACCTACGCAGTATTTT,CASSQGLAPTQYF
TRBJ2-7,-,-,TRBV9,TGTGCCAGCAGCGGGGGGGACGGGCGATCCTACGAGCAGTACTTC,CASSGGDGRSYEQYF
TRBJ2-7,few,-,TRBV4-1,TGCGCCAGCAGCCAAGATCCGTCTGCCGAGCAGTACTTC,CASSQDPSAEQYF
TRBJ2-7,-,-,TRBV6-4,TGTGCCAGCATAAGACATGTCTACGAGCAGTACTTC,CASIRHVYEQYF
TRBJ2-7,-,-,TRBV7-2,TGTGCCAGCAGCTTACACGGCTCGCCGTCGGGGGAGCAGTACTTC,CASSLHGSPSGEQYF
TRBJ1-1,-,-,TRBV9,TGTGCCAGCAGCGCGAGAAGCCGCAACACTGAAGCTTTCTTT,CASSARSRNTEAFF
TRBJ1-2,-,TRBD1,TRBV7-6,TGTGCCTCCCGCGGGACAGGGCACTATGGCTACACCTTC,CASRGTGHYGYTF
TRBJ1-5,-,-,TRBV10-3,TGTGCCATCAGTGATTCGGGGGGGAGTCAGCCCCAGCATTTT,CAISDSGGSQPQHF
TRBJ2-7,few,TRBD1,TRBV5-6,TGTGCCAGCAGCTTTCTAGGACAGGGCTACTCCTACGAGCAGTACTTC,CASSFLGQGYSYEQYF
TRBJ1-2,-,-,TRBV2,TGTGCCAGCAGGGAAACAGGGTTGGCTCCTGGCTACACCTTC,CASRETGLAPGYTF
TRBJ2-7,-,TRBD1,TRBV5-1,TGCGCCAGCAGCTTGACAGGGGTCCTCTACGAGCAGTACTTC,CASSLTGVLYEQYF
TRBJ2-5,-,-,TRBV10-3,TGTGCCATCAGTGAGCCGGACATGGACGACGGCCAAGAGACCCAGTACTTC,CAISEPDMDDGQETQYF
TRBJ2-2,-,TRBD2,TRBV5-4,TGTGCCAGCACCGATTCCGGGGGACTAGTGGGAGGCACCGGGGAGCTGTTTTTT,CASTDSGGLVGGTGELFF
TRBJ2-5,-,-,TRBV10-3,TGTGCCATCAGTGAGTCGACAGGTATCCAAGAGACCCAGTACTTC,CAISESTGIQETQYF
TRBJ2-1,-,TRBD2,TRBV6-4,TGTGCCAGCAGTGACTCGGGACTAGCCGACAATGGTGAGCAGTTCTTC,CASSDSGLADNGEQFF
TRBJ2-2,-,TRBD2,TRBV27,TGTGCCAGCAGTTCCTCGCCAAGCAAGGGACTAGCGGGGGGGGGCACCGGGGAGCTGTTTTTT,CASSSSPSKGLAGGGTGELFF
TRBJ1-1,-,-,TRBV29-1,TGCAGCGTTCTCCCTGGGACAGAAGCTTTCTTT,CSVLPGTEAFF
TRBJ2-2,once,TRBD1,TRBV15,TGTGCCACCAGCAGAGAGACAGGGTCTTTGCGAGGGGAGCTGTTTTTT,CATSRETGSLRGELFF